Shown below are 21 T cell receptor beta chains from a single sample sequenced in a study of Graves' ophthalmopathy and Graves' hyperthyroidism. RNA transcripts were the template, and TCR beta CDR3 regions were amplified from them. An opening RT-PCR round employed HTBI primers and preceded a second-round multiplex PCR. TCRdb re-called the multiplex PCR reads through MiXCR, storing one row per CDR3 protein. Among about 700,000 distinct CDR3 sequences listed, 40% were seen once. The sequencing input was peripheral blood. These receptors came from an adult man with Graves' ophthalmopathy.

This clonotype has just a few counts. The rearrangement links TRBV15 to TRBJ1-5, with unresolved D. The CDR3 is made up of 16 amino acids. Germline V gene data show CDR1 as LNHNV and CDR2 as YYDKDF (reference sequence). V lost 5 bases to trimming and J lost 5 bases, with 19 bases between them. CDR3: CATSRNVWGADQPQHF. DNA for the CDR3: TGTGCCACCAGCCGAAATGTGTGGGGAGCTGATCAGCCCCAGCATTTT.

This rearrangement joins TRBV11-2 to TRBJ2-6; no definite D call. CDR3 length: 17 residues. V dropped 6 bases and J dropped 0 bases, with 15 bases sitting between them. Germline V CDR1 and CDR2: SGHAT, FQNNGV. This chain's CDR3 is CASSLWAANSGANVLTF. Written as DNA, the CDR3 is TGTGCCAGCAGTTTATGGGCAGCGAACTCTGGGGCCAACGTCCTGACTTTC.

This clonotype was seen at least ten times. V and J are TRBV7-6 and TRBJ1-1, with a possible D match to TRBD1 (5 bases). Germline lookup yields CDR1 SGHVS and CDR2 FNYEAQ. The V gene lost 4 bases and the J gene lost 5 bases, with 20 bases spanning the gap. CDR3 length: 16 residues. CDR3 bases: TGTGCCAGCAGCTCAAGCGGTCAGGGAGGTGGGACTGAAGCTTTCTTT. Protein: CASSSSGQGGGTEAFF.

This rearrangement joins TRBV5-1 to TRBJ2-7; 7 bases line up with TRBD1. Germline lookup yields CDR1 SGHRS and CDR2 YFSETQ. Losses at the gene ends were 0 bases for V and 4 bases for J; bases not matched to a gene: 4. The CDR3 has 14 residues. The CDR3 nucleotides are TGCGCCAGCAGCTTGGCACAGGGGATGTACGAGCAGTACTTC. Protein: CASSLAQGMYEQYF.

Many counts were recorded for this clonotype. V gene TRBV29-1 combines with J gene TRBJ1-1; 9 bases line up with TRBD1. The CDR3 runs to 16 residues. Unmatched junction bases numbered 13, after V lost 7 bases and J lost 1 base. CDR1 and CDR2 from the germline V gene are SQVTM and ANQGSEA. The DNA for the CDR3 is TGCAGCGCCTGGACAGGGGACAGATCCAGGAACACTGAAGCTTTCTTT. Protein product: CSAWTGDRSRNTEAFF.

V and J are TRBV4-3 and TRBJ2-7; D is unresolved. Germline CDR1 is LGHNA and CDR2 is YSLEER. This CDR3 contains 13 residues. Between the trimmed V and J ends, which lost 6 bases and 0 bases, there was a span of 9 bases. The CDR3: CASSQAVSYEQYF. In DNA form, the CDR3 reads TGCGCCAGCAGTCAGGCAGTCTCCTACGAGCAGTACTTC.

Written as DNA, the CDR3 is TGTGCCAGCAGCTTCGGGACAGCCATTAACTATGGCTACACCTTC. Translated: CASSFGTAINYGYTF. The chain is built from TRBV7-9 and TRBJ1-2; 7 bases align to TRBD1. The CDR3 consists of 15 residues. The V and J ends lost 3 bases and 1 base, in that order; junction bases with no gene match: 5. CDR1 and CDR2 (germline): SEHNR, FQNEAQ (reference sequence).

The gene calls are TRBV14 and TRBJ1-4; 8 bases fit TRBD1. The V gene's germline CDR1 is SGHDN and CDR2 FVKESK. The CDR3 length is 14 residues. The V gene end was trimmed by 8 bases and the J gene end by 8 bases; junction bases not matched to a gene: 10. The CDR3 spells CASSPRDRPEKLFF. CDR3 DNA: TGTGCCAGCTCACCACGGGACAGGCCCGAAAAACTGTTTTTT.

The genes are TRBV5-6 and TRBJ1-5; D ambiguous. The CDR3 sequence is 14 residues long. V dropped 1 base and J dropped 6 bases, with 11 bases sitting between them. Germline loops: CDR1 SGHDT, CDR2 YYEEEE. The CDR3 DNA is TGTGCCAGCAGCTTGTCCCAGGAAGGTCAGCCCCAGCATTTT. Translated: CASSLSQEGQPQHF.

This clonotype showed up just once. CDR3 protein: CASTTGQGISPLHF. CDR3 in DNA: TGTGCCAGTACCACCGGGCAGGGGATTTCACCCCTCCACTTT. The genes are TRBV19 and TRBJ1-6, with D perhaps TRBD1 (6 bases). CDR1 and CDR2 from the germline V gene are LNHDA and SQIVND (reference sequence). The V end was cut by 7 bases, the J end by 9 bases, with 16 bases between. The CDR3 is made up of 14 amino acids.

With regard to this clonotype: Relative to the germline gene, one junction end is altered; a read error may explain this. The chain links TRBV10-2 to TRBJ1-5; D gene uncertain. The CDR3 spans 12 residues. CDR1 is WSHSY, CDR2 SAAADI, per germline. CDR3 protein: CASSGRFQPQHF. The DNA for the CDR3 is TGTGCCAGCAGTGGCAGGTTCCAGCCCCAGCATTTT.

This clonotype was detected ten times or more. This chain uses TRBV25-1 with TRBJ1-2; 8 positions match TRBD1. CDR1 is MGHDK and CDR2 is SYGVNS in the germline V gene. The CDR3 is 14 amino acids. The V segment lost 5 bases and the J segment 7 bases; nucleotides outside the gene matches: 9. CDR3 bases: TGTGCCAGCAGTTACTCCGGGACAGGAGGTGGCTACACCTTC. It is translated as CASSYSGTGGGYTF.

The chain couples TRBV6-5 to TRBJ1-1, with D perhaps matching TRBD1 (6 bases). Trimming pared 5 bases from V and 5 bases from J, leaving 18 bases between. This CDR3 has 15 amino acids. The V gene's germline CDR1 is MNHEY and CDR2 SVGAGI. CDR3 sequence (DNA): TGTGCCAGCAGTGAAGTGGAAACAGGGAGTACTGAAGCTTTCTTT. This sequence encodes CASSEVETGSTEAFF.

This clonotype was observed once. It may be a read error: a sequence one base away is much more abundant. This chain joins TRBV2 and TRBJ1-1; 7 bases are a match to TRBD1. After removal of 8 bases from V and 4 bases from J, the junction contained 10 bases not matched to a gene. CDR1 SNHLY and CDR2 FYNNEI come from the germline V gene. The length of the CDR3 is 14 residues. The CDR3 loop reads CASSPATGSTEAFF. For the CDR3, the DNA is TGTGCCAGCTCACCAGCGACAGGGAGCACTGAAGCTTTCTTT.

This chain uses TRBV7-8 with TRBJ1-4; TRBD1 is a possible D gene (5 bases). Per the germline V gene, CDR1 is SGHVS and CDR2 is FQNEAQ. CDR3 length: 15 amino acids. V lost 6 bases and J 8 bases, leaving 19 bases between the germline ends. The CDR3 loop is CASSFPRAGHEKLFF. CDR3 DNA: TGTGCCAGCAGTTTCCCAAGGGCAGGGCACGAAAAACTGTTTTTT.

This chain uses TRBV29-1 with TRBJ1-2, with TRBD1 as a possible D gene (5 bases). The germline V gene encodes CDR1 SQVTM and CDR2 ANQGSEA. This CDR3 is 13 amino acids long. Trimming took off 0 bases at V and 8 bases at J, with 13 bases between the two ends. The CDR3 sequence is CSVEEGTYGGYTF. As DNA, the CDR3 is TGCAGCGTTGAAGAAGGGACCTACGGAGGCTACACCTTC.

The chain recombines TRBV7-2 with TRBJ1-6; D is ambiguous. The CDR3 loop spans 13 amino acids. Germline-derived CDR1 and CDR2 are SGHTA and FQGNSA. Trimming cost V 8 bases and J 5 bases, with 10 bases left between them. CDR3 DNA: TGTGCCAGCGCGAACAGAGATAATTCACCCCTCCACTTT. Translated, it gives CASANRDNSPLHF.

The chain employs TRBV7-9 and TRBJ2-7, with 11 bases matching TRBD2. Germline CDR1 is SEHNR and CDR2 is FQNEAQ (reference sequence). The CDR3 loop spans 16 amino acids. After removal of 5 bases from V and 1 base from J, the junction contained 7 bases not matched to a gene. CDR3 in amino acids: CASSPEGLADSYEQYF. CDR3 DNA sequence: TGTGCCAGCAGCCCAGAGGGACTAGCGGATTCCTACGAGCAGTACTTC. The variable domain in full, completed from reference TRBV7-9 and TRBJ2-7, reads DTGVSQNPRHKITKRGQNVTFRCDPISEHNRLYWYRQTLGQGPEFLTYFQNEAQLEKSRLLSDRFSAERPKGSFSTLEIQRTEQGDSAMYLCASSPEGLADSYEQYFGPGTRLTVT.

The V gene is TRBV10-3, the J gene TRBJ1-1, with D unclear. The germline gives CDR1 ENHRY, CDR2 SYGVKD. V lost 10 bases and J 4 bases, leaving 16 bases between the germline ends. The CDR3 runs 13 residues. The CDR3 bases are TGTGCCAGCAGGAATCGTCCGGGCACTGAAGCTTTCTTT. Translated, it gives CASRNRPGTEAFF.

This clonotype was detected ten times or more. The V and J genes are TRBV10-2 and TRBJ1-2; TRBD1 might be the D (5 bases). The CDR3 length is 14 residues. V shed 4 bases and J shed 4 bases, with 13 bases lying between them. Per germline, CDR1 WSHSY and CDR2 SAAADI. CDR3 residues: CASSGPTQGYGYTF. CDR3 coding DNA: TGCGCCAGCAGTGGCCCCACGCAGGGCTATGGCTACACCTTC.

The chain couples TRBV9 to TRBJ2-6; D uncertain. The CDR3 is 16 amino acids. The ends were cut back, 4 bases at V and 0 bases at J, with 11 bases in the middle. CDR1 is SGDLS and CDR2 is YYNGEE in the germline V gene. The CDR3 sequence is CASSHEKGSGANVLTF. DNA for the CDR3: TGTGCCAGCAGCCACGAGAAGGGCTCTGGGGCCAACGTCCTGACTTTC.